Presented here are 27 T cell receptor beta chains from one specimen sequenced in a study of blood T cell repertoires in COVID-19. Assay used: immunoSEQ multiplex PCR; TCRdb lists only in-frame clones, some missing. The profile shows about 110,000 clones, approximately 65% of them singletons. Sequenced material: peripheral blood. Every receptor here comes from a woman in her fifties or sixties with acute or convalescent COVID-19.

The chain uses TRBV20-1 and TRBJ1-2; D is unclear. Between the trimmed V and J ends, which lost 0 bases and 8 bases, there was a span of 7 bases. This CDR3 is 11 amino acids long. Germline V gene data show CDR1 as DFQATT and CDR2 as SNEGSKA (reference sequence). The CDR3 reads CSARDSRGYTF. The CDR3 DNA follows: TGCAGTGCTAGAGATTCCAGGGGCTACACCTTC.

J is TRBJ1-2 and V is TRBV28; 10 bases line up with TRBD1. Trimming cost V 8 bases and J 2 bases; bases outside gene matches: 5. The CDR3 sequence is 14 residues long. Germline V lookup: CDR1 MDHEN, CDR2 SYDVKM. CDR3 DNA: TGTGCCAGCTCATCGGGACAGGGGAACTATGGCTACACCTTC. Its translation: CASSSGQGNYGYTF.

The table lists this clone with a few counts. V gene TRBV7-9 combines with J gene TRBJ1-2; 7 bases match TRBD1. There are 12 residues in the CDR3. V lost 6 bases and J lost 11; bases outside the gene matches: 9. The germline gives CDR1 SEHNR, CDR2 FQNEAQ (reference sequence). The CDR3 loop reads CASSLGQDDYTF. In DNA form, the CDR3 reads TGTGCCAGCAGTCTAGGACAGGACGATTACACCTTC.

This clone was seen just once. The chain employs TRBV2 and TRBJ1-2; 8 bases map to TRBD1. The germline CDR1 and CDR2 sequences are SNHLY and FYNNEI. Losses at the gene ends were 6 bases for V and 4 bases for J; bases not matched to a gene: 1. This CDR3 contains 12 residues. The CDR3 reads CASRGTGYGYTF. CDR3 DNA: TGTGCCAGCAGAGGGACAGGCTATGGCTACACCTTC.

This sequence joins TRBV28 and TRBJ2-2, with no clear D. Germline CDR1 and CDR2: MDHEN and SYDVKM. The V and J ends lost 6 bases and 0 bases respectively, with 5 bases between them. The CDR3 has 13 amino acids. The CDR3 region is CASRAANTGELFF. In DNA, the CDR3 is TGTGCCAGCAGGGCCGCGAACACCGGGGAGCTGTTTTTT.

V and J are TRBV7-9 and TRBJ2-7; TRBD1 is a possible D gene (6 bases). The germline V gene has CDR1 SEHNR and CDR2 FQNEAQ (reference sequence). This CDR3 contains 12 residues. V was shortened by 5 bases and J by 4 bases, with 9 bases between the two germline ends. CDR3 amino acids: CASSQDRYEQYF. DNA of the CDR3: TGTGCCAGCAGCCAGGACAGATACGAGCAGTACTTC.

This clone was counted a few times. V is TRBV19 and J is TRBJ2-7; the match to TRBD2 covers 8 bases. The CDR3 has 15 amino acids. Looked up from germline, CDR1 is LNHDA and CDR2 is SQIVND (reference sequence). V lost 8 bases to trimming and J lost 0 bases; unmatched junction nucleotides: 9. The CDR3 reads CASAPTGTSSYEQYF. The CDR3 DNA is TGTGCCAGTGCTCCGACCGGGACTAGCTCCTACGAGCAGTACTTC.

This clone was counted only a few times. The chain recombines TRBV9 with TRBJ2-2, with D uncertain. The germline gives CDR1 SGDLS, CDR2 YYNGEE. Trimming pared 0 bases from V and 2 bases from J, leaving 8 bases between. The CDR3 has 15 amino acids. As DNA, the CDR3 is TGTGCCAGCAGCGTAGTTCCAACTAACACCGGGGAGCTGTTTTTT. Protein product: CASSVVPTNTGELFF.

The chain has TRBV9 and TRBJ2-1, with TRBD2 as a possible D gene (5 bases). Trimming took 3 bases from V and 6 from J, leaving 22 bases between them. Germline V gene sequence: CDR1 SGDLS, CDR2 YYNGEE. CDR3 length: 17 residues. The CDR3 DNA reads as TGTGCCAGCAGCGCGAGCCTGTTCGGGGAACTGGGCAATGAGCAGTTCTTC. Amino acid sequence: CASSASLFGELGNEQFF.

This chain uses TRBV4-3 with TRBJ2-2; D remains unclear. The CDR3 spans 15 residues. Germline-derived CDR1 and CDR2 are LGHNA and YSLEER. V lost 2 bases and J 4 bases, leaving 11 bases between the germline ends. The CDR3: CASSQQSRSTGELFF. The CDR3 DNA reads as TGCGCCAGCAGCCAACAGTCCAGAAGCACCGGGGAGCTGTTTTTT.

V and J are TRBV28 and TRBJ2-3; D is possibly TRBD2 (6 bases). There are 14 residues in the CDR3. Germline V gene data show CDR1 as MDHEN and CDR2 as SYDVKM. Trimming cost V 5 bases and J 2 bases, with 11 bases left between them. The CDR3 protein is CASSLGLNTDTQYF. In DNA, the CDR3 is TGTGCCAGCAGTCTGGGACTGAACACAGATACGCAGTATTTT.

The V and J genes are TRBV11-2 and TRBJ2-7; D ambiguous. Germline CDR1 is SGHAT and CDR2 is FQNNGV. The germline V and J ends were trimmed by 4 bases and 2 bases, with 3 bases remaining between them. The CDR3 totals 11 residues. This chain's CDR3 is CASSSAYEQYF. The CDR3 nucleotides read TGTGCCAGCAGCTCGGCCTACGAGCAGTACTTC.

The chain joins TRBV11-2 to TRBJ1-4, with 7 bases aligning to TRBD1. Looked up from germline, CDR1 is SGHAT and CDR2 is FQNNGV. CDR3 length equals 15 residues. The ends lost 1 base at V and 5 bases at J; junction bases unmatched: 4. CDR3 in amino acids: CASSLAPDRNEKLFF. CDR3 nucleotide sequence: TGTGCCAGCAGCTTAGCCCCGGACAGGAATGAAAAACTGTTTTTT.

The chain combines TRBV21-1 with TRBJ1-1. TRBV21-1 is designated a pseudogene. This CDR3 comprises 18 residues. The CDR3 nucleotides read TGTGCCAGCAGCAAAGAGAAGTCGGCATGGGGAGAGAACACTGAAGCTTTCTTT. Translated: CASSKEKSAWGENTEAFF.

V and J are TRBV6-5 and TRBJ1-5; 9 positions match TRBD1. In germline, CDR1 is MNHEY, CDR2 SVGAGI. The trim removed 6 bases at V and 8 bases at J, leaving 5 bases unmatched. The CDR3 totals 13 residues. Written as DNA, the CDR3 is TGTGCCAGCAGCGGGACAGGGAACGAGCCCCAGCATTTT. Its translation: CASSGTGNEPQHF.

This clone was picked up a small number of times. V and J are TRBV6-2 or TRBV6-3 and TRBJ1-5; D call uncertain. The CDR3 loop spans 12 amino acids. Looked up from germline, CDR1 is MNHEY and CDR2 is SVGEGT. The V end lost 4 bases, the J end lost 5 bases, and 6 bases lay between the germline ends. CDR3 loop: CASSSPYQPQHF. CDR3 DNA sequence: TGTGCCAGCAGTTCCCCTTATCAGCCCCAGCATTTT.

This chain connects TRBV4-3 to TRBJ1-4; D uncertain. The CDR3 runs 16 residues. Trimming pared 2 bases from V and 0 bases from J, leaving 10 bases between. CDR1 is LGHNA, CDR2 YSLEER, per germline. CDR3 coding DNA: TGCGCCAGCAGCCAAACGGGAGTTGCAACTAATGAAAAACTGTTTTTT. Translated: CASSQTGVATNEKLFF.

The chain is built from TRBV28 and TRBJ2-7; TRBD2 matches 8 bases. V was clipped by 7 bases and J by 3 bases; unmatched bases: 8. This CDR3 is built from 14 residues. Germline V gene sequence: CDR1 MDHEN, CDR2 SYDVKM. The CDR3 protein is CASKRGGSVYEQYF. CDR3 nucleotides: TGTGCCAGCAAACGGGGGGGCTCTGTCTACGAGCAGTACTTC. Variable domain in full (rest from reference TRBV28 and TRBJ2-7): DVKVTQSSRYLVKRTGEKVFLECVQDMDHENMFWYRQDPGLGLRLIYFSYDVKMKEKGDIPEGYSVSREKKERFSLILESASTNQTSMYLCASKRGGSVYEQYFGPGTRLTVT.

The rearrangement links TRBV6-5 to TRBJ2-3; 9 bases are shared with TRBD1. The CDR3 length is 15 residues. The V gene end was trimmed by 6 bases and the J gene end by 3 bases; junction bases not matched to a gene: 7. CDR1 MNHEY and CDR2 SVGAGI come from the germline V gene. CDR3 DNA: TGTGCCAGCAGCCCGGGACAGGGCCTAACAGATACGCAGTATTTT. It specifies CASSPGQGLTDTQYF.

The chain combines TRBV5-1 with TRBJ2-3; no clear D gene. The germline CDR1 and CDR2 sequences are SGHRS and YFSETQ. Deletions cut 3 bases from V and 5 bases from J, with 13 bases between. The CDR3 sequence is 14 residues long. The CDR3 region has the DNA TGCGCCAGCAGCTCCGAAACTCAATTAGATACGCAGTATTTT. This sequence encodes CASSSETQLDTQYF.

The chain uses TRBV14 and TRBJ1-2; D remains ambiguous. Looked up from germline, CDR1 is SGHDN and CDR2 is FVKESK. The CDR3 is made up of 13 amino acids. The V and J ends lost 2 bases and 2 bases respectively, with 6 bases between them. CDR3 protein: CASSQRVNYGYTF. CDR3 bases: TGTGCCAGCAGCCAACGCGTAAACTATGGCTACACCTTC.

V is TRBV28 and J is TRBJ1-5, with D unresolved. This CDR3 comprises 13 residues. Trimming cost V 7 bases and J 2 bases, with 9 bases left between them. Germline loops: CDR1 MDHEN, CDR2 SYDVKM. CDR3 protein: CASTLGGNQPQHF. CDR3 nucleotides: TGTGCCAGCACTCTGGGCGGCAATCAGCCCCAGCATTTT.

The chain combines TRBV7-6 with TRBJ2-1; the match to TRBD1 covers 7 bases. Trimming at V came to 5 bases and at J to 0 bases, leaving 4 bases not matched to a gene. The CDR3 contains 15 residues. From germline, CDR1 is SGHVS and CDR2 FNYEAQ. The CDR3: CASSEDRSSYNEQFF. CDR3 coding DNA: TGTGCCAGCAGCGAGGACAGGAGCTCCTACAATGAGCAGTTCTTC.

V gene TRBV28 combines with J gene TRBJ1-5; TRBD1 matches 7 bases. The V and J ends lost 2 bases and 3 bases, in that order; junction bases with no gene match: 4. The CDR3 sequence is 15 residues long. Looked up from germline, CDR1 is MDHEN and CDR2 is SYDVKM. The CDR3 here is CASSLMGTVNQPQHF. The CDR3 bases are TGTGCCAGCAGTTTAATGGGGACAGTCAATCAGCCCCAGCATTTT.

The V call is TRBV7-6, the J call TRBJ2-7; TRBD2 matches at 8 bases. Per germline, CDR1 SGHVS and CDR2 FNYEAQ. V lost 1 base, J lost 4 bases, and 6 bases stayed unmatched. The CDR3 extends over 15 amino acids. CDR3 in amino acids: CASSLDAGGGYEQYF. Here the CDR3 DNA reads TGTGCCAGCAGCTTAGATGCGGGGGGAGGATACGAGCAGTACTTC.

The rearrangement joins TRBV5-1 to TRBJ2-5; 9 bases agree with TRBD2. CDR3 size: 16 residues. The germline V gene has CDR1 SGHRS and CDR2 YFSETQ. After removal of 0 bases from V and 7 bases from J, the junction contained 10 bases not matched to a gene. CDR3 coding DNA: TGCGCCAGCAGCTTGGAGGCGACTAGCGGACGGGGGACCCAGTACTTC. Translation: CASSLEATSGRGTQYF.

This clone has just a few counts. This chain uses TRBV7-9 with TRBJ2-7; no clear D gene. V lost 5 bases and J lost 3, with 5 bases in between. Germline assignment: CDR1 SEHNR and CDR2 FQNEAQ (reference sequence). This CDR3 region has 11 residues. CDR3 coding DNA: TGTGCCAGCAGCCCAAACTACGAGCAGTACTTC. The encoded protein is CASSPNYEQYF. The whole variable domain, remainder taken from reference TRBV7-9 and TRBJ2-7, is DTGVSQNPRHKITKRGQNVTFRCDPISEHNRLYWYRQTLGQGPEFLTYFQNEAQLEKSRLLSDRFSAERPKGSFSTLEIQRTEQGDSAMYLCASSPNYEQYFGPGTRLTVT.